This T cell receptor beta chain was recorded in a study of blood T cell repertoires in COVID-19. Across the whole study: Sources were T cells, B-cell-depleted T cells, or PBMCs; the material itself was cDNA or gDNA.

CDR1 is GTSNPN and CDR2 is SVGIG in the germline V gene (reference sequence). The CDR3 contains 13 residues. V gave up 4 bases and J gave up 4 bases; unmatched junction bases: 2. In the original workflow: Reference gene primer amplification yielded estimated nucleated cell counts. The assay was immunoSEQ multiplex PCR, and TCRdb's table has in-frame clones only and misses some. That table gives V, J and clone size, and the DNA gave D and trimming. The table shows 430,000 or so clones, with 85% to 90% occurring only once. The sample was peripheral blood. The sequence was obtained from a young man with COVID-19, enrolled during active disease. V and J are TRBV30 and TRBJ2-1, with 9 bases matching TRBD2. CDR3 protein: CAWTSGNYNEQFF. The CDR3 nucleotides are TGTGCCTGGACTAGCGGGAATTACAATGAGCAGTTCTTC.